Listed below are T cell receptor beta chains from one sample, sequenced in a study of shared clonotypes between healthy human individuals. TCRdb's table, derived via immunoSEQ multiplex PCR, lists solely in-frame clones and lacks some. Of around 690,000 clones listed, roughly 91% are singletons. The sequencing input was memory CD8+ T cells from PBMCs. These receptors were taken from a man between 18 and 29 years old in good health. Some clones in this sample may be carry-over from other donors' samples. The CDR3 runs from the conserved cysteine through the conserved F or W. A D gene is named only where the DNA matches it firmly. Clone sizes are given selectively: once, few, many, or a class where the clone is expanded.

len: 16
v_gene: TRBV28
j_gene: TRBJ2-3
abundance: .
d_gene: .
CDR3aa: CASSVGRPVSTDTQYF
CDR3nt: TGTGCCAGCAGTGTCGGACGGCCCGTGAGTACAGATACGCAGTATTTT

len: 15
v_gene: TRBV10-3
j_gene: TRBJ1-5
abundance: .
d_gene: .
CDR3aa: CATKMGDFSNQPQHF
CDR3nt: TGTGCCACCAAAATGGGGGATTTTAGCAATCAGCCCCAGCATTTT

len: 16
v_gene: TRBV2
j_gene: TRBJ2-1
abundance: .
d_gene: TRBD2
CDR3aa: CASSSLTSGIYNEQFF
CDR3nt: TGTGCCAGCAGTTCATTAACTAGCGGGATCTACAATGAGCAGTTCTTC

len: 14
v_gene: TRBV5-6
j_gene: TRBJ2-5
abundance: .
d_gene: .
CDR3aa: CASSLLSLDETQYF
CDR3nt: TGTGCCAGCAGCTTGCTCTCGCTGGATGAGACCCAGTACTTC

len: 18
v_gene: TRBV7-9
j_gene: TRBJ2-5
abundance: .
d_gene: TRBD2
CDR3aa: CASSFPSGRDLRQETQYF
CDR3nt: TGTGCCAGCAGCTTCCCCAGCGGGAGGGATCTACGGCAAGAGACCCAGTACTTC

len: 13
v_gene: TRBV5-8
j_gene: TRBJ1-2
abundance: .
d_gene: .
CDR3aa: CAIDPRGYYGYTF
CDR3nt: TGTGCCATCGACCCCAGGGGCTACTATGGCTACACCTTC

len: 15
v_gene: TRBV4-1
j_gene: TRBJ2-2
abundance: .
d_gene: .
CDR3aa: CASRGGGPNTGELFF
CDR3nt: TGCGCCAGCAGGGGAGGAGGCCCTAACACCGGGGAGCTGTTTTTT

len: 16
v_gene: TRBV27
j_gene: TRBJ2-1
abundance: .
d_gene: .
CDR3aa: CASTKGGGYAYNEQFF
CDR3nt: TGTGCCAGCACCAAAGGAGGGGGGTACGCCTACAATGAGCAGTTCTTC

len: 21
v_gene: TRBV28
j_gene: TRBJ2-3
abundance: .
d_gene: TRBD2
CDR3aa: CASSSREVMLAGGTSTDTQYF
CDR3nt: TGTGCCAGCAGTTCCAGGGAGGTAATGCTAGCGGGAGGCACTAGCACAGATACGCAGTATTTT

len: 14
v_gene: TRBV5-4
j_gene: TRBJ1-2
abundance: .
d_gene: TRBD1
CDR3aa: CASSLNRGWNGYTF
CDR3nt: TGTGCCAGCAGCTTGAACAGGGGTTGGAATGGCTACACCTTC

len: 14
v_gene: TRBV23-1
j_gene: TRBJ1-1
abundance: .
d_gene: .
CDR3aa: CASSQGTALSEAFF
CDR3nt: TGCGCCAGCAGTCAGGGGACCGCTCTCTCTGAAGCTTTCTTT

len: 15
v_gene: TRBV6-1
j_gene: TRBJ2-7
abundance: .
d_gene: .
CDR3aa: CASSELGPTPYEQYF
CDR3nt: TGTGCCAGCAGTGAATTGGGACCAACTCCCTACGAGCAGTACTTC

len: 13
v_gene: TRBV28
j_gene: TRBJ2-7
abundance: .
d_gene: .
CDR3aa: CASSFRDGNEQYF
CDR3nt: TGTGCCAGCAGTTTCAGGGATGGGAACGAGCAGTACTTC

len: 15
v_gene: TRBV2
j_gene: TRBJ2-1
abundance: once
d_gene: TRBD2
CDR3aa: CASKAGVLAYNEQFF
CDR3nt: TGTGCCAGCAAGGCGGGGGTGCTAGCCTACAATGAGCAGTTCTTC

len: 14
v_gene: TRBV4-1
j_gene: TRBJ2-7
abundance: .
d_gene: TRBD1
CDR3aa: CASSHRQGRREQYF
CDR3nt: TGCGCCAGCAGCCATCGACAGGGCAGAAGGGAGCAGTACTTC

len: 14
v_gene: TRBV18
j_gene: TRBJ2-7
abundance: .
d_gene: .
CDR3aa: CASSPGGTDYEQYF
CDR3nt: TGTGCCAGCTCACCAGGCGGGACGGATTACGAGCAGTACTTC

len: 14
v_gene: TRBV18
j_gene: TRBJ2-7
abundance: .
d_gene: .
CDR3aa: CASSQAGRGYEQYF
CDR3nt: TGTGCCAGCTCACAGGCGGGCCGGGGGTACGAGCAGTACTTC

len: 15
v_gene: TRBV9
j_gene: TRBJ2-7
abundance: .
d_gene: TRBD2
CDR3aa: CASSVGLADSYEQYF
CDR3nt: TGTGCCAGCAGCGTAGGGCTAGCGGACTCCTACGAGCAGTACTTC

len: 17
v_gene: TRBV27
j_gene: TRBJ2-3
abundance: .
d_gene: TRBD2
CDR3aa: CASSLSLLAGVVDTQYF
CDR3nt: TGTGCCAGCAGTTTAAGCCTACTAGCGGGAGTGGTAGATACGCAGTATTTT

len: 13
v_gene: TRBV6-4
j_gene: TRBJ2-1
abundance: .
d_gene: .
CDR3aa: CASSVDSHNEQFF
CDR3nt: TGTGCCAGCAGTGTGGACAGCCACAATGAGCAGTTCTTC

len: 13
v_gene: TRBV19
j_gene: TRBJ2-6
abundance: .
d_gene: .
CDR3aa: CASSFGGANVLTF
CDR3nt: TGTGCCAGTAGTTTTGGTGGGGCCAACGTCCTGACTTTC

len: 17
v_gene: TRBV27
j_gene: TRBJ2-4
abundance: .
d_gene: .
CDR3aa: CASSFSPIPGPKNIQYF
CDR3nt: TGTGCCAGCAGTTTTTCCCCAATCCCCGGGCCCAAAAACATTCAGTACTTC

len: 16
v_gene: TRBV4-2
j_gene: TRBJ2-1
abundance: .
d_gene: TRBD1
CDR3aa: CASSHPDRNSYNEQFF
CDR3nt: TGTGCCAGCAGCCACCCGGACAGGAACTCCTACAATGAGCAGTTCTTC

len: 14
v_gene: TRBV29-1
j_gene: TRBJ2-6
abundance: .
d_gene: TRBD1
CDR3aa: CSALGGAGANVLTF
CDR3nt: TGCAGCGCCCTAGGGGGCGCTGGGGCCAACGTCCTGACTTTC

len: 16
v_gene: TRBV9
j_gene: TRBJ2-3
abundance: .
d_gene: TRBD2
CDR3aa: CASSESGRAGTDTQYF
CDR3nt: TGTGCCAGCAGTGAAAGCGGGAGGGCCGGAACAGATACGCAGTATTTT

len: 15
v_gene: TRBV27
j_gene: TRBJ2-7
abundance: .
d_gene: TRBD2
CDR3aa: CASSFGLAPSYEQYF
CDR3nt: TGTGCCAGCAGTTTTGGACTAGCGCCCTCCTACGAGCAGTACTTC

len: 14
v_gene: TRBV19
j_gene: TRBJ2-7
abundance: .
d_gene: TRBD1
CDR3aa: CASSNDRERDEQYF
CDR3nt: TGTGCCAGTAGTAACGACAGGGAACGCGACGAGCAGTACTTC

len: 13
v_gene: TRBV28
j_gene: TRBJ1-1
abundance: .
d_gene: .
CDR3aa: CASSFRGWLEAFF
CDR3nt: TGTGCCAGCAGTTTTCGGGGCTGGCTGGAAGCTTTCTTT

len: 13
v_gene: TRBV19
j_gene: TRBJ2-7
abundance: once
d_gene: TRBD1
CDR3aa: CASSHRGPNEQYF
CDR3nt: TGTGCCAGTAGTCACAGGGGGCCCAACGAGCAGTACTTC

len: 14
v_gene: TRBV11-2
j_gene: TRBJ2-7
abundance: once
d_gene: .
CDR3aa: CASSTWDGFYEQYF
CDR3nt: TGTGCCAGCAGCACTTGGGACGGTTTTTACGAGCAGTACTTC

len: 17
v_gene: TRBV12-2
j_gene: TRBJ2-7
abundance: .
d_gene: .
CDR3aa: CASRLAPPSGSHHEQYF
CDR3nt: TGTGCAAGTCGCTTAGCCCCCCCTTCTGGATCTCACCACGAGCAGTACTTC

len: 14
v_gene: TRBV27
j_gene: TRBJ2-1
abundance: .
d_gene: .
CDR3aa: CASSLKAGPNEQFF
CDR3nt: TGTGCCAGCAGTTTAAAAGCAGGACCCAATGAGCAGTTCTTC

len: 16
v_gene: TRBV13
j_gene: TRBJ1-2
abundance: .
d_gene: .
CDR3aa: CASSLIMDGLWDGYTF
CDR3nt: TGTGCCAGCAGCTTAATTATGGACGGACTTTGGGATGGCTACACCTTC

len: 16
v_gene: TRBV28
j_gene: TRBJ2-7
abundance: .
d_gene: .
CDR3aa: CASSLWGGEALREQYF
CDR3nt: TGTGCCAGCAGTTTATGGGGGGGTGAAGCTTTGCGGGAGCAGTACTTC

len: 14
v_gene: TRBV6-4
j_gene: TRBJ2-7
abundance: .
d_gene: .
CDR3aa: CAGRWQLSSYEQYF
CDR3nt: TGTGCCGGAAGGTGGCAGCTGAGCTCCTACGAGCAGTACTTC

len: 14
v_gene: TRBV6-5
j_gene: TRBJ1-1
abundance: .
d_gene: TRBD1
CDR3aa: CASSLQGPRTEAFF
CDR3nt: TGTGCCAGCAGCCTACAGGGGCCGAGGACTGAAGCTTTCTTT

len: 15
v_gene: TRBV14
j_gene: TRBJ1-5
abundance: .
d_gene: .
CDR3aa: CASSQAAQSNQPQHF
CDR3nt: TGTGCCAGCAGCCAAGCGGCACAGAGCAATCAGCCCCAGCATTTT

len: 16
v_gene: TRBV19
j_gene: TRBJ1-2
abundance: .
d_gene: .
CDR3aa: CASAHLDNPYLYGYTF
CDR3nt: TGTGCCAGTGCGCATTTGGACAATCCCTACCTCTATGGCTACACCTTC

len: 16
v_gene: TRBV14
j_gene: TRBJ2-3
abundance: .
d_gene: TRBD2
CDR3aa: CASSPTSGRPWDTQYF
CDR3nt: TGTGCCAGCAGCCCTACTAGCGGGAGACCCTGGGATACGCAGTATTTT

len: 16
v_gene: TRBV5-5
j_gene: TRBJ1-4
abundance: .
d_gene: .
CDR3aa: CASSLVVYRDNEKLFF
CDR3nt: TGTGCCAGCAGCTTGGTCGTCTACCGCGATAATGAAAAACTGTTTTTT

len: 15
v_gene: TRBV9
j_gene: TRBJ2-7
abundance: .
d_gene: .
CDR3aa: CASSGGTVRPNEQYF
CDR3nt: TGTGCCAGCAGCGGCGGGACAGTACGTCCCAACGAGCAGTACTTC

len: 13
v_gene: TRBV6-6
j_gene: TRBJ2-3
abundance: .
d_gene: .
CDR3aa: CASIEGVTDTQYF
CDR3nt: TGTGCCAGCATTGAGGGAGTCACAGATACGCAGTATTTT

len: 14
v_gene: TRBV6-6
j_gene: TRBJ2-7
abundance: .
d_gene: TRBD2
CDR3aa: CASSSGTQTYEQYF
CDR3nt: TGTGCCAGCAGCAGCGGGACCCAGACCTACGAGCAGTACTTC

len: 11
v_gene: TRBV11-1
j_gene: TRBJ2-1
abundance: .
d_gene: .
CDR3aa: CASSLFNEQFF
CDR3nt: TGTGCCAGCAGCTTATTCAATGAGCAGTTCTTC

len: 15
v_gene: TRBV27
j_gene: TRBJ1-1
abundance: .
d_gene: TRBD1
CDR3aa: CASSRRTGLNTEAFF
CDR3nt: TGTGCCAGCAGTCGACGGACAGGATTGAACACTGAAGCTTTCTTT

len: 15
v_gene: TRBV6-4
j_gene: TRBJ2-1
abundance: few
d_gene: TRBD2
CDR3aa: CATSPLAGGPDEQFF
CDR3nt: TGTGCCACCTCCCCATTAGCGGGAGGGCCGGATGAGCAGTTCTTC

len: 14
v_gene: TRBV7-9
j_gene: TRBJ2-5
abundance: .
d_gene: .
CDR3aa: CASSLVTGKETQYF
CDR3nt: TGTGCTAGCAGCTTAGTTACCGGGAAGGAGACCCAGTACTTC

len: 14
v_gene: TRBV5-4
j_gene: TRBJ1-1
abundance: .
d_gene: .
CDR3aa: CASSFVGGNTEAFF
CDR3nt: TGTGCCAGCAGCTTCGTCGGTGGAAACACTGAAGCTTTCTTT

len: 13
v_gene: TRBV14
j_gene: TRBJ2-3
abundance: .
d_gene: .
CDR3aa: CATRDKSTDTQYF
CDR3nt: TGTGCCACCCGGGACAAAAGCACAGATACGCAGTATTTT

len: 17
v_gene: TRBV4-1
j_gene: TRBJ2-7
abundance: once
d_gene: .
CDR3aa: CASSQGAGTVTPYEQYF
CDR3nt: TGCGCCAGCAGCCAGGGAGCCGGGACGGTGACTCCCTACGAGCAGTACTTC

len: 15
v_gene: TRBV27
j_gene: TRBJ2-1
abundance: .
d_gene: .
CDR3aa: CASSLDPGPYNEQFF
CDR3nt: TGTGCCAGCAGTTTGGACCCCGGTCCTTACAATGAGCAGTTCTTC

len: 15
v_gene: TRBV27
j_gene: TRBJ2-3
abundance: .
d_gene: .
CDR3aa: CASSITGSSTDTQYF
CDR3nt: TGTGCCAGCAGTATCACAGGCTCGTCGACAGATACGCAGTATTTT

len: 17
v_gene: TRBV7-9
j_gene: TRBJ2-2
abundance: .
d_gene: .
CDR3aa: CASSYPPGETNTGELFF
CDR3nt: TGTGCCAGCAGTTACCCACCAGGGGAAACGAACACCGGGGAGCTGTTTTTT

len: 13
v_gene: TRBV5-6
j_gene: TRBJ2-5
abundance: .
d_gene: TRBD1
CDR3aa: CASSWDRQETQYF
CDR3nt: TGTGCCAGCAGCTGGGACAGACAAGAGACCCAGTACTTC

len: 14
v_gene: TRBV7-9
j_gene: TRBJ1-2
abundance: .
d_gene: TRBD1
CDR3aa: CANTRDRRYYGYTF
CDR3nt: TGTGCCAATACTCGGGACAGGCGGTACTATGGCTACACCTTC